The next 9 T cell receptor beta chains were all read from a single sample in a study of T cells in Graves' hyperthyroidism and ophthalmopathy. TCR beta CDR3 sequences were amplified from RNA transcripts. The HTBI primer set was used in a first-round RT-PCR of the TCR CDR3. TCRdb processed the multiplex PCR reads anew with MiXCR; each CDR3 protein has one entry. The data contain 300,000 to 500,000 distinct CDR3 sequences, over 12% of them seen just once; the ten biggest clones take up 28%. Sequenced material: blood. These receptors all stem from a man between 50 and 59 years old with Graves' ophthalmopathy.

This chain joins TRBV6-1 and TRBJ2-7; D is unclear. This CDR3 has 11 amino acids. Germline CDR1 reads MNHNS; CDR2 reads SASEGT. The V and J ends lost 8 bases and 8 bases respectively, with 13 bases between them. As DNA, the CDR3 is TGTGCCAGCCTCTTCAATGGCAAGCAGTACTTC. Encoded protein: CASLFNGKQYF.

The rearrangement joins TRBV6-5 to TRBJ1-2; D remains unclear. The CDR3 is 12 residues long. With 0 bases removed from V and 6 bases from J, the gap between germline ends came to 5 bases. Germline V gives CDR1 MNHEY, CDR2 SVGAGI. In nucleotides, the CDR3 is TGTGCCAGCAGTTACTCGGGAAATGGCTACACCTTC. It yields the protein CASSYSGNGYTF.

This clonotype was observed at least ten times. The V and J genes are TRBV29-1 and TRBJ1-5; 7 positions match TRBD1. CDR3 length equals 16 residues. V lost 6 bases, J lost 5 bases, and 16 bases stayed unmatched. Germline V CDR1 and CDR2: SQVTM, ANQGSEA. CDR3: CSVRLQGSDFDQPQHF. CDR3 coding DNA: TGCAGCGTCAGATTACAGGGGTCCGACTTCGATCAGCCCCAGCATTTT.

This clonotype was observed a few times. This sequence joins TRBV10-3 and TRBJ2-5; D is unclear. Germline assignment: CDR1 ENHRY and CDR2 SYGVKD. The CDR3 contains 13 residues. V was clipped by 2 bases and J by 1 base, with 5 bases between them. The CDR3 nucleotides are TGTGCCATCAGTGAGAATACCCAAGAGACCCAGTACTTC. This translates into CAISENTQETQYF.

This clonotype occurred many times. V gene TRBV10-3 combines with J gene TRBJ2-1, with unresolved D. CDR1 and CDR2 from the germline V gene are ENHRY and SYGVKD. V lost 4 bases to trimming and J lost 8 bases, with 9 bases between them. The CDR3 runs 12 residues. CDR3 sequence: CAISGGVYEQFF. The CDR3 DNA reads TGTGCCATCAGTGGTGGCGTCTATGAGCAGTTCTTC.

This chain joins TRBV5-1 and TRBJ2-1; no reliable D call. The CDR3 contains 17 residues. From germline, CDR1 is SGHRS and CDR2 YFSETQ. The germline V and J ends were trimmed by 4 bases and 0 bases, with 17 bases remaining between them. CDR3 in amino acids: CASSPVVGRSSYNEQFF. The CDR3 DNA follows: TGCGCCAGCAGCCCCGTAGTCGGCAGGAGCTCCTACAATGAGCAGTTCTTC.

The gene calls are TRBV6-1 and TRBJ2-7; possibly TRBD1 or TRBD2 for D (5 bases each). The V gene lost 5 bases and the J gene lost 6 bases, with 11 bases spanning the gap. The germline V gene has CDR1 MNHNS and CDR2 SASEGT. The CDR3 is made up of 12 amino acids. The CDR3 here is CASSRDGPEQYF. The CDR3 DNA reads TGTGCCAGCAGTCGGGACGGACCCGAGCAGTACTTC.

This clonotype was seen many times. The gene calls are TRBV11-2 and TRBJ2-3, with 10 bases fitting TRBD2. The length of the CDR3 is 15 residues. V was clipped by 4 bases and J by 8 bases; unmatched bases: 9. Germline V gene sequence: CDR1 SGHAT, CDR2 FQNNGV. This CDR3 is CASSYTSGTRGTQYF. The CDR3 region has the DNA TGTGCCAGCAGCTATACTAGCGGGACCAGGGGTACGCAGTATTTT.

In its sample, this clonotype was seen a few times. The J gene is TRBJ2-3, the V gene TRBV7-8; possibly TRBD1 for D (6 bases). The CDR3 runs 14 residues. Germline lookup yields CDR1 SGHVS and CDR2 FQNEAQ. Trimming took 1 base from V and 4 from J, leaving 9 bases between them. The CDR3 reads CASSLDRVSDTQYF. The CDR3 DNA reads as TGTGCCAGCAGCTTAGACAGGGTCTCAGATACGCAGTATTTT.